The 14 T cell receptor beta chains listed next were all sequenced from one sample in a study of T cells in Graves' hyperthyroidism and ophthalmopathy. The CDR3 regions of TCR beta were amplified from RNA transcripts. The study used the HTBI primer set for a first-round RT-PCR of the TCR CDR3. TCRdb ran MiXCR on the multiplex PCR reads and lists one entry per CDR3 protein. The sample lists about 360,000 distinct CDR3 sequences; approximately 25% were seen once. The sample was blood. These receptors were taken from a man aged 50-59 years with Graves' hyperthyroidism.

This clonotype was counted only a few times. The chain links TRBV20-1 to TRBJ2-3, with D possibly being TRBD2 (5 bases). V gave up 6 bases and J gave up 6 bases, with 16 bases separating them. Germline V gives CDR1 DFQATT, CDR2 SNEGSKA (reference sequence). This CDR3 region has 13 residues. The CDR3 DNA follows: TGCAGTGCCCAAACTAGACATTTGGATACGCAGTATTTT. Translating it yields CSAQTRHLDTQYF.

The chain carries TRBV28 and TRBJ2-2; D remains ambiguous. Germline V gene data show CDR1 as MDHEN and CDR2 as SYDVKM. This CDR3 contains 17 residues. The V end was cut by 3 bases, the J end by 4 bases, with 18 bases between. CDR3: CASSFLYMPVSTGELFF. DNA for the CDR3: TGTGCCAGCAGTTTCCTCTACATGCCCGTCTCCACCGGGGAGCTGTTTTTT.

This clonotype was detected only a few times. The V and J genes are TRBV28 and TRBJ2-1, with D tentatively TRBD2 (7 bases). Germline lookup yields CDR1 MDHEN and CDR2 SYDVKM. This CDR3 spans 18 amino acids. V shed 6 bases and J shed 4 bases, with 25 bases lying between them. In nucleotides, the CDR3 is TGTGCCAGCAGCCTCTCCTCGGGGGCGGGAGACTGGTACAATGAGCAGTTCTTC. Its translation: CASSLSSGAGDWYNEQFF.

This clonotype has at least ten counts. This rearrangement joins TRBV3-1 to TRBJ2-1, with TRBD1 matching 7 bases. V was clipped by 2 bases and J by 8 bases; unmatched bases: 9. CDR3 length equals 15 residues. The V gene's germline CDR1 is LGHDT and CDR2 YNNKEL (reference sequence). CDR3: CASSQNDRAVDEQFF. CDR3 bases: TGTGCCAGCAGCCAAAATGACAGGGCCGTCGATGAGCAGTTCTTC.

The table lists this clonotype with many counts. A much bigger clone sits one base away, suggesting this may be a read error. The rearrangement joins TRBV2 to TRBJ2-7, with no clear D. Germline V lookup: CDR1 SNHLY, CDR2 FYNNEI. This CDR3 comprises 11 residues. The CDR3 region has the DNA TGTGCCAGCATGGGATCCTACGAGCGGTACTTC. Its protein is CASMGSYERYF. Combining the CDR3 with reference TRBV2 and TRBJ2-7 gives the whole variable domain EPEVTQTPSHQVTQMGQEVILRCVPISNHLYFYWYRQILGQKVEFLVSFYNNEISEKSEIFDDQFSVERPDGSNFTLKIRSTKLEDSAMYFCASMGSYERYFGPGTRLTVT.

The chain recombines TRBV12-3 or TRBV12-4 with TRBJ2-5; D call uncertain. This CDR3 region has 14 residues. Deletions cut 5 bases from V and 0 bases from J, with 10 bases between. CDR3 nucleotide sequence: TGTGCCAGCAGTATACACAGAAACCAAGAGACCCAGTACTTC. It yields the protein CASSIHRNQETQYF.

This clonotype was seen repeatedly, ten times or more. The chain links TRBV2 to TRBJ2-7; no clear D gene. Trimming pared 6 bases from V and 4 bases from J, leaving 13 bases between. From germline, CDR1 is SNHLY and CDR2 FYNNEI. CDR3 size: 13 residues. The CDR3 DNA reads as TGTGCCAGCAGCCCTACCCCCCTTTACGAGCAGTACTTC. Encoded protein: CASSPTPLYEQYF.

A few counts support this clonotype. The rearrangement uses TRBV5-1 and TRBJ2-1; 11 bases are a match to TRBD2. The J segment lost 5 bases and the V segment lost 5 bases, leaving 9 bases of the junction unmatched. CDR1 is SGHRS, CDR2 YFSETQ, per germline. This CDR3 has 16 residues. This CDR3 is CASSFTSGRAHNEQFF. The DNA for the CDR3 is TGCGCCAGCAGTTTTACTAGCGGGAGAGCCCACAATGAGCAGTTCTTC. Using reference TRBV5-1 and TRBJ2-1 for the parts outside the CDR3, the full variable domain is KAGVTQTPRYLIKTRGQQVTLSCSPISGHRSVSWYQQTPGQGLQFLFEYFSETQRNKGNFPGRFSGRQFSNSRSEMNVSTLELGDSALYLCASSFTSGRAHNEQFFGPGTRLTVL.

Comments on this clonotype: At one of its ends the junction is not consistent with the germline gene, which may arise from a read error. The genes are TRBV5-1 and TRBJ2-7, with TRBD1 matching over 10 bases. The CDR3 totals 14 residues. CDR1 and CDR2 (germline): SGHRS, YFSETQ. The CDR3 region is CASSAGDRGGEQYF. The CDR3, as DNA: TGTGCCAGCAGCGCCGGGGACAGGGGAGGCGAGCAGTACTTC.

The V gene is TRBV10-3, the J gene TRBJ2-1; TRBD1 agrees at 9 bases. V was clipped by 6 bases and J by 12 bases; unmatched bases: 9. The germline V gene has CDR1 ENHRY and CDR2 SYGVKD. The CDR3 sequence is 13 residues long. The DNA for the CDR3 is TGTGCCATCAGAGGGACAGGGACCGAGGGGCAGTTCTTC. This sequence encodes CAIRGTGTEGQFF.

This clonotype was found many times. CDR3 DNA: TGTGCCAGCAGTCCAAGGGGGGGTTTCACAGATACGCAGTATTTT. Translation gives CASSPRGGFTDTQYF. The rearrangement joins TRBV28 to TRBJ2-3; the D gene is possibly TRBD2 (7 bases). The CDR3 is made up of 15 amino acids. Germline V gene data show CDR1 as MDHEN and CDR2 as SYDVKM. Trimming removed 5 bases from V and 2 bases from J, with 14 bases in between.

V gene TRBV28 combines with J gene TRBJ2-7, with 7 bases fitting TRBD1. The germline gives CDR1 MDHEN, CDR2 SYDVKM. With V trimmed by 8 bases and J by 1 base, 11 bases remained unmatched. The CDR3 has 15 residues. The CDR3 sequence is CASGGTGVVSYEQYF. CDR3 sequence (DNA): TGTGCCAGCGGGGGTACAGGGGTCGTTTCCTACGAGCAGTACTTC.

The V call is TRBV5-1, the J call TRBJ2-1; tentative D call: TRBD1 (6 bases). The CDR3 sequence is 15 residues long. Germline loops: CDR1 SGHRS, CDR2 YFSETQ. V was shortened by 4 bases and J by 0 bases, with 11 bases between the two germline ends. In nucleotides, the CDR3 is TGCGCCAGCAGCAATGGGGGCAACTCCTACAATGAGCAGTTCTTC. Amino acid sequence: CASSNGGNSYNEQFF.

The chain uses TRBV5-5 and TRBJ2-2; D is uncertain. Germline V gene lookup returns CDR1 SGHKS and CDR2 YYEKEE (reference sequence). This CDR3 has 14 residues. V lost 4 bases to trimming and J lost 2 bases, with 9 bases between them. The CDR3 reads CASSLRPNTGELFF. The CDR3 DNA sequence: TGTGCCAGCAGCCTACGGCCCAACACCGGGGAGCTGTTTTTT.